The present T cell receptor beta chain was sequenced within a study of OX40 agonist ivuxolimab in advanced cancers. For context, the study as a whole: Ivuxolimab, which targeted the costimulatory receptor OX40 (CD134), was an agonistic, fully human IgG2 monoclonal antibody. The paper reports the monotherapy dose-escalation portion (N = 52 patients) of the phase I ivuxolimab trial. Three dose-escalation patients achieved partial responses, one with hepatocellular carcinoma and two with cutaneous melanoma. Prior anti-PD-1, anti-PD-L1 or anti-CTLA-4 therapy was permitted, and about two fifths of dose-escalation patients had received checkpoint inhibitors. Of the 50 to 55 dose-escalation patients, hepatocellular carcinoma was present in approximately 20, melanoma in roughly 15, renal cell carcinoma in 9 and head and neck cancer in 9. The purpose of peripheral TCRbeta sequencing was to test whether ivuxolimab changed TCR sequence diversity and led to clonal T-cell expansion. In the dose-escalation cohort, 82.7% of patients were male, and the mean age was approximately 60 years, with a range of about 23 to 90. Intravenous ivuxolimab was administered to patients every 2 weeks at six dose levels: 0.01, 0.1, 0.3, 1.5, 3 and 10 mg/kg.

Regarding this clone: The specificity of this receptor is unknown. No base qualities exist here, and no much larger clone lies one base off it.

For sequencing of the TCRbeta CDR3 region, genomic DNA was extracted from the sorted cells. The immunoSEQ Assay was used to sequence the TCRbeta CDR3 regions. TCRdb mirrors the immuneACCESS table, restricted to in-frame sequences. Some clones are absent from its copies; in checked studies, under half trace to an unresolved V gene, and the reason for the others is unknown. The sample data list 15,000 to 20,000 clones, and more than 75% of these were observed just once. The ten largest clones represent roughly 14% of the sample. CDR1 and CDR2, per the germline V gene (reference sequence), are LNHDA and SQIVND. Trimmed from V: 4 bases; trimmed from J: 3 bases; junction bases lacking a gene match: 10. CDR3 length: 16 amino acids, cysteine to phenylalanine. Kept here is only the CDR3 DNA, which spans 48 bases and is read in frame from base 1. What the authors observed across the whole study: After ivuxolimab, expanded clones were on average more numerous among CD8+ T cells than among CD4+ T cells. Low levels of normalized T-cell clonal expansion were also seen in some patients who did not respond. The antigen specificity of the clonally expanded peripheral T cells was not determined. In the 0.1-3.0 mg/kg groups, partial responders were among the patients with the lowest normalized peripheral clonal expansion, particularly in CD8+ T cells. At doses of 0.1 to 3.0 mg/kg, clonal expansion of both CD4+ and CD8+ blood T cells was observed from baseline to week 6.

The trial excluded patients who had a history of autoimmune disease or were on systemic immunosuppression. Peripheral blood for TCR sequencing was drawn from every dose cohort at baseline, at cycle 4 day 1 and at cycle 7 day 1. Samples were obtained from an open-label, multicenter, first-in-human phase I dose-escalation trial of ivuxolimab. The trial enrolled adults with locally advanced or metastatic head and neck squamous cell, hepatocellular, melanoma or renal cell carcinoma. Before TCR sequencing, CD4+ T cells and CD8+ T cells were sorted from peripheral blood as separate populations. The receptor comes from an adult with an advanced solid tumor such as melanoma, head and neck, liver or kidney cancer. The material was CD4+ or CD8+ T cells sorted from blood, obtained in a trial of the OX40 agonist ivuxolimab. This chain is built from TRBV19 and TRBJ2-3; 7 middle bases align to TRBD2. The bases are TGTGCCAGTAGTACCCCTGGGGCGGGAGTAACAGATACGCAGTATTTT. This yields the protein CASSTPGAGVTDTQYF. The full variable domain, completed from the reference TRBV19 and TRBJ2-3 proteins outside the CDR3, reads DGGITQSPKYLFRKEGQNVTLSCEQNLNHDAMYWYRQDPGQGLRLIYYSQIVNDFQKGDIAEGYSVSREKKESFPLTVTSAQKNPTAFYLCASSTPGAGVTDTQYFGPGTRLTVL.